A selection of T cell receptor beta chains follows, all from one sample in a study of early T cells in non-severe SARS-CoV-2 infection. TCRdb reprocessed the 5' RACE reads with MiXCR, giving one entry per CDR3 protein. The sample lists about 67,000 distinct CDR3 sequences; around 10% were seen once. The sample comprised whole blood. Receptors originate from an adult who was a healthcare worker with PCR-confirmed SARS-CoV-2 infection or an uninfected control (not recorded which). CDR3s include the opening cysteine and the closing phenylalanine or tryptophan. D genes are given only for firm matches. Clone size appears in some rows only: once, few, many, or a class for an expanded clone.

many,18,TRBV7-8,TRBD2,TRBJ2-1,CASSLYLARTSSYNEQFF,TGTGCCAGCAGCTTATACTTGGCCCGGACTAGCTCCTACAATGAGCAGTTCTTC
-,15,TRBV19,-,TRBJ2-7,CASSIGGGRSYEQYF,TGTGCCAGTAGTATCGGTGGGGGGCGATCCTACGAGCAGTACTTC
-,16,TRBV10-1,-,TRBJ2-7,CASSESDKAPSYEQYF,TGCGCCAGCAGTGAGTCCGACAAGGCACCGTCCTACGAGCAGTACTTC
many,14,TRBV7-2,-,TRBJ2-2,CASSLSRQSGELFF,TGTGCCAGCAGCTTATCACGACAATCCGGGGAGCTGTTTTTT
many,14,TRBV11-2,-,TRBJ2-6,CASSPDSGANVLTF,TGTGCCAGCAGCCCCGACTCTGGGGCCAACGTCCTGACTTTC
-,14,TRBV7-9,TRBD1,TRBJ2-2,CASRGTANTGELFF,TGTGCCAGCAGAGGGACAGCGAACACCGGGGAGCTGTTTTTT
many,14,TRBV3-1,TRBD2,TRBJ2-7,CASSLGRSSYEQYF,TGTGCCAGCAGCCTCGGGAGGAGCTCCTACGAGCAGTACTTC
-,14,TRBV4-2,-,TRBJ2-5,CASSQLQYQETQYF,TGTGCCAGCAGCCAGCTCCAGTACCAAGAGACCCAGTACTTC
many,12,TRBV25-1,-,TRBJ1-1,CASSYMNTEAFF,TGTGCCAGCAGTTACATGAACACTGAAGCTTTCTTT
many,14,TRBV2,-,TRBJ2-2,CASSDSGAVGELFF,TGTGCCAGCAGTGATTCGGGGGCCGTCGGGGAGCTGTTTTTT
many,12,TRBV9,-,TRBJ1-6,CASSGEYSPLHF,TGTGCCAGCAGCGGAGAGTATTCACCCCTCCACTTT